This T cell receptor (beta chain) is from a study of identical twins. In this sample, this clonotype turned up many times. Antigen specificity is unknown. TCRdb processed the 5' RACE reads anew with MiXCR; each CDR3 protein has one entry. The repertoire has 550,000 to 800,000 distinct CDR3 sequences, about 7.1% of them found once; the top ten carry 1.6%. Overall study results and limits: With abundant cord blood beta clonotypes, insertions were fewer; memory repertoires showed no such pattern. In zero-insertion analyses, partial confounding could arise from invariant MAIT and iNKT cells. Out-of-frame alpha sequences common to twins exhibited an excess of low generation probability. Modelling approaches yielded underestimates of out-of-frame TCR alpha sharing between monozygotic twins.

Trimming left V 6 bases short and J 1 base short, with 17 bases between. The CDR3 is 16 residues long. These data were also reused for a study on yellow fever vaccine responses in identical twins.

The TCR comes from a woman aged 18-30 years in good health. The rearrangement uses TRBV12-3 or TRBV12-4 and TRBJ2-3, with a weak D call TRBD2 (5 bases). Sequenced sample: PBMCs. The CDR3 here is CASRKKAEQGTDTQYF. In DNA, the CDR3 is TGTGCCAGCAGAAAGAAAGCGGAGCAGGGCACAGATACGCAGTATTTT.